Each of the 8 T cell receptor beta chains below was sequenced from the same sample in a study of memory B cells and T cells in multiple sclerosis. Sequenced by immunoSEQ multiplex PCR; TCRdb stores in-frame clones only, minus some. The table lists roughly 12,000 clones, roughly four fifths of them singletons. Stimulus-free culture yielded autoproliferating CFSE-dim and non-proliferating CFSE-high T cells, each sequenced separately. Cultures began with about 45 million CFSE-labeled PBMCs, unstimulated for 7 days, with replicate wells pooled. These receptors have no identified antigens. Sequenced sample: PBMCs from blood kept in culture. These receptors came from a human donor with multiple sclerosis.

This chain connects TRBV11-2 to TRBJ1-6; possibly TRBD1 for D (5 bases). Trimming pared 5 bases from V and 5 bases from J, leaving 19 bases between. The germline V gene encodes CDR1 SGHAT and CDR2 FQNNGV. This CDR3 spans 17 amino acids. The CDR3 coding sequence is TGTGCCAGCAGCCGACTTGGGGCACAAATCAATAATTCACCCCTCCACTTT. Protein: CASSRLGAQINNSPLHF.

V is TRBV15 and J is TRBJ1-2, with D possibly matching TRBD1 (6 bases). The CDR3 covers 14 residues. Trimming stripped 3 bases from V and 2 bases from J, with 10 bases between. Germline lookup yields CDR1 LNHNV and CDR2 YYDKDF (reference sequence). CDR3 DNA sequence: TGTGCCACCAGCAGGGCCGGGACAAACTATGGCTACACCTTC. Translation: CATSRAGTNYGYTF. The variable domain in full, completed from reference TRBV15 and TRBJ1-2, reads DAMVIQNPRYQVTQFGKPVTLSCSQTLNHNVMYWYQQKSSQAPKLLFHYYDKDFNNEADTPDNFQSRRPNTSFCFLDIRSPGLGDTAMYLCATSRAGTNYGYTFGSGTRLTVV.

The V gene is TRBV4-1, the J gene TRBJ2-5; D unresolved. Germline values: CDR1 MGHRA, CDR2 YSYEKL. This CDR3 comprises 13 residues. The germline V and J ends were trimmed by 4 bases and 3 bases, with 9 bases remaining between them. The CDR3 is CASSPPNEETQYF. The CDR3 region has the DNA TGCGCCAGCAGCCCCCCCAATGAAGAGACCCAGTACTTC.

J is TRBJ2-2 and V is TRBV6-1; a possible D gene is TRBD1 (6 bases). This CDR3 region has 16 residues. Germline V gene sequence: CDR1 MNHNS, CDR2 SASEGT. The germline V and J ends were trimmed by 4 bases and 6 bases, with 18 bases remaining between them. In nucleotides, the CDR3 is TGTGCCAGCAGTGCGGGTGGACAGTTCAGCCCCGGGGAGCTGTTTTTT. Protein: CASSAGGQFSPGELFF.

The rearrangement links TRBV27 to TRBJ2-5; D not resolved. The CDR3 sequence is 12 residues long. The V end was cut by 4 bases, the J end by 7 bases, with 10 bases between. Germline lookup yields CDR1 MNHEY and CDR2 SMNVEV (reference sequence). The CDR3 reads CASSSPPGTQYF. The CDR3 nucleotides are TGTGCCAGCAGTTCCCCCCCTGGGACCCAGTACTTC.

The J gene is TRBJ2-5, the V gene TRBV6-5; D gene ambiguous. The CDR3 length is 13 residues. V shed 4 bases and J shed 1 base, with 7 bases lying between them. Germline assignment: CDR1 MNHEY and CDR2 SVGAGI. CDR3 coding DNA: TGTGCCAGCAGTTCGAATCTCCAAGAGACCCAGTACTTC. Its translation is CASSSNLQETQYF.

The chain employs TRBV15 and TRBJ1-2; D gene ambiguous. Germline V gives CDR1 LNHNV, CDR2 YYDKDF (reference sequence). Trimming removed 4 bases from V and 0 bases from J, with 12 bases in between. This CDR3 is 15 amino acids long. The CDR3 sequence: CATSKEPRANYGYTF. CDR3 nucleotide sequence: TGTGCCACCAGCAAGGAGCCCAGAGCTAACTATGGCTACACCTTC.

V and J are TRBV6-5 and TRBJ2-5; 10 bases fit TRBD2. The J call may be mistaken, given a closer DNA end match to TRBJ2-7. CDR3 size: 13 residues. Germline V lookup: CDR1 MNHEY, CDR2 SVGAGI. The CDR3: CASSGLAAYEQYF. CDR3 sequence (DNA): TGTGCCAGCAGCGGACTAGCGGCCTACGAGCAGTACTTC.